Listed here are 10 T cell receptor beta chains from one sample, sequenced in a study of somatic mutations in cytotoxic T cells in rheumatoid arthritis. Profiled with immunoSEQ multiplex PCR; TCRdb holds only in-frame clones, not every one. The profile shows 20,000 to 25,000 clones, around 80% of them singletons. Sequencing input: CD8+ T cells sorted from blood. Receptors were obtained from an adult with rheumatoid arthritis.

The rearrangement uses TRBV2 and TRBJ2-1, with TRBD2 matching over 12 bases. Germline V CDR1 and CDR2: SNHLY, FYNNEI. The CDR3 contains 17 residues. After removal of 2 bases from V and 4 bases from J, the junction contained 6 bases not matched to a gene. CDR3 nucleotide sequence: TGTGCCAGCAGTGAACTAGCGGGGGGGATAATTTACAATGAGCAGTTCTTC. It is translated as CASSELAGGIIYNEQFF.

The chain couples TRBV5-4 to TRBJ1-2, with TRBD1 matching 8 bases. The CDR3 is 18 residues long. The junction had 14 bases not matched to a gene; V was cut back by 4 bases and J by 0 bases. CDR1 and CDR2 from the germline V gene are SGHNT and YYREEE (reference sequence). CDR3 sequence (DNA): TGTGCCAGCAGCCGGGGACAGGCAGGCCCCGGAGCTAACTATGGCTACACCTTC. It codes for CASSRGQAGPGANYGYTF.

This sequence joins TRBV6-5 and TRBJ1-3; 7 bases line up with TRBD1. Trimming took 4 bases from V and 0 from J; bases not matched to a gene: 6. The CDR3 totals 16 residues. Germline V gene data show CDR1 as MNHEY and CDR2 as SVGAGI. CDR3 in DNA: TGTGCCAGCAGTTCCCTGACAGGGACCTCTGGAAACACCATATATTTT. Protein product: CASSSLTGTSGNTIYF.

This clone came up a few times. The chain couples TRBV5-4 to TRBJ1-1; D is unresolved. The V end lost 5 bases, the J end lost 1 base, and 12 bases lay between the germline ends. CDR3 length: 14 residues. Germline V gene sequence: CDR1 SGHNT, CDR2 YYREEE (reference sequence). As DNA, the CDR3 is TGTGCCAGCAGAGACGGGTGGGGGAACACTGAAGCTTTCTTT. It codes for CASRDGWGNTEAFF.

This chain joins TRBV7-3 and TRBJ1-2; 7 positions match TRBD1. The germline V gene encodes CDR1 SGHTA and CDR2 FQGTGA. J was trimmed by 2 bases and V by 7 bases; bases with no gene match: 10. The CDR3 is 15 residues long. The CDR3 here is CASNPWVGGNYGYTF. The CDR3 region has the DNA TGTGCCAGCAACCCTTGGGTAGGGGGCAACTATGGCTACACCTTC. Full variable domain (outside the CDR3, taken from reference TRBV7-3 and TRBJ1-2): GAGVSQTPSNKVTEKGKYVELRCDPISGHTALYWYRQSLGQGPEFLIYFQGTGAADDSGLPNDRFFAVRPEGSVSTLKIQRTERGDSAVYLCASNPWVGGNYGYTFGSGTRLTVV.

The chain has TRBV6-6 and TRBJ1-1, with D uncertain. There are 15 residues in the CDR3. Trimming cost V 2 bases and J 3 bases, with 13 bases left between them. Germline V CDR1 and CDR2: MNHNY, SVGAGI (reference sequence). As DNA, the CDR3 is TGTGCCAGCAGTTACCCTAGGGTTGGCGACACTGAAGCTTTCTTT. This sequence encodes CASSYPRVGDTEAFF.

The chain carries TRBV5-4 and TRBJ1-2; D not certain. Looked up from germline, CDR1 is SGHNT and CDR2 is YYREEE (reference sequence). The CDR3 has 12 amino acids. Trimming pared 0 bases from V and 7 bases from J, leaving 7 bases between. This chain's CDR3 is CASSLDGGGYTF. DNA for the CDR3: TGTGCCAGCAGCTTGGATGGCGGTGGCTACACCTTC.

A single count supports this clone. The rearrangement joins TRBV20-1 to TRBJ1-4, with D hard to call. The CDR3 contains 11 residues. Germline CDR1 reads DFQATT; CDR2 reads SNEGSKA (reference sequence). V dropped 3 bases and J dropped 7 bases, with 6 bases sitting between them. CDR3 DNA: TGCAGTGCTAGGAACAGTGAAAAACTGTTTTTT. It specifies CSARNSEKLFF.

The gene calls are TRBV19 and TRBJ1-6, with TRBD1 matching over 7 bases. Germline V gene sequence: CDR1 LNHDA, CDR2 SQIVND (reference sequence). J lost 10 bases, V lost 5 bases, and 11 bases had no gene match. The CDR3 sequence is 15 residues long. This CDR3 reads CASSPWDSPKSPLHF. The CDR3 DNA follows: TGTGCCAGTAGTCCCTGGGACAGCCCCAAGTCACCCCTCCACTTT. Complete variable domain (other parts from reference TRBV19 and TRBJ1-6): DGGITQSPKYLFRKEGQNVTLSCEQNLNHDAMYWYRQDPGQGLRLIYYSQIVNDFQKGDIAEGYSVSREKKESFPLTVTSAQKNPTAFYLCASSPWDSPKSPLHFGNGTRLTVT.

This clone appeared a few times. V usage is TRBV5-6 and J usage is TRBJ1-1; D may be TRBD1 (6 bases). CDR1 is SGHDT and CDR2 is YYEEEE in the germline V gene. The CDR3 is made up of 14 amino acids. V was cut by 6 bases and J by 4 bases, with 16 bases left in between. Here the CDR3 reads CASTPRGGFTEAFF. The CDR3 nucleotides read TGTGCCAGCACCCCGAGGGGGGGCTTCACTGAAGCTTTCTTT.